Listed here is a single T cell receptor (beta chain). Its matching antigen is unknown. These data belong to a study of beta chain features in type 1 diabetes. Across the whole study: Cells sorted and examined across all samples totaled approximately 100 million. Study-wide points: The study found moderately but significantly shorter TCRB CDR3s in all four CD4+ subsets of Type 1 diabetes patients. Patients' naive, central memory and Treg TCRB repertoires seemed closer to one another than those of healthy donors.

The whole isolated RNA underwent reverse transcription, so sequencing captured expressed TCRB transcripts. Clones were read by immunoSEQ multiplex PCR, and TCRdb kept only the in-frame ones, dropping some. The profile shows some 130,000 clones, around 8.8% of them singletons. Germline CDR1 and CDR2: SGHDT and YYEEEE. The CDR3 has 14 residues. Trimming removed 4 bases from V and 4 bases from J; junction bases left unmatched: 6. The collection from each donor was one heparinised blood draw averaging about 116 mL. The V call is TRBV5-6, the J call TRBJ2-5; 8 bases align to TRBD2. Sequencing input: central memory CD4+ T cells from blood. The TCR sequence derives from a man in his thirties or forties with type 1 diabetes. CDR3 amino acids: CASSVGGAPETQYF. In nucleotides, the CDR3 is TGTGCCAGCAGCGTCGGGGGGGCCCCAGAGACCCAGTACTTC.